This TCR beta chain comes out of a study of blood T cell repertoires in COVID-19. In the study overall: T cells, B-cell-depleted T cells, or PBMCs provided the cDNA or gDNA that served as material.

In the authors' methods: For nucleated cells, counts were estimated from reference gene primer amplification. Sequencing was performed with immunoSEQ multiplex PCR; in TCRdb, only in-frame clones are kept and a portion is missing. V, J and clone size were drawn from that table, and D and trimming were deduced from the DNA. The repertoire consists of 70,000 to 85,000 clones, with over 75% occurring once and the leading ten covering 9% to 10%. The germline V gene has CDR1 SGHTA and CDR2 FQGTGA. CDR3 length: 14 amino acids. V shed 5 bases and J shed 2 bases, with 12 bases lying between them. The sequenced material came from peripheral blood. This sequence originates from a human donor in a cohort sampled during active COVID-19. The chain combines TRBV7-3 with TRBJ2-5; tentative D call: TRBD1 (5 bases). The CDR3 DNA reads as TGTGCCAGCAGCCAACGGGCAGGGCAAGAGACCCAGTACTTC. Its translation is CASSQRAGQETQYF. The variable domain in full, with the rest retrieved from reference TRBV7-3 and TRBJ2-5, is GAGVSQTPSNKVTEKGKYVELRCDPISGHTALYWYRQSLGQGPEFLIYFQGTGAADDSGLPNDRFFAVRPEGSVSTLKIQRTERGDSAVYLCASSQRAGQETQYFGPGTRLLVL.